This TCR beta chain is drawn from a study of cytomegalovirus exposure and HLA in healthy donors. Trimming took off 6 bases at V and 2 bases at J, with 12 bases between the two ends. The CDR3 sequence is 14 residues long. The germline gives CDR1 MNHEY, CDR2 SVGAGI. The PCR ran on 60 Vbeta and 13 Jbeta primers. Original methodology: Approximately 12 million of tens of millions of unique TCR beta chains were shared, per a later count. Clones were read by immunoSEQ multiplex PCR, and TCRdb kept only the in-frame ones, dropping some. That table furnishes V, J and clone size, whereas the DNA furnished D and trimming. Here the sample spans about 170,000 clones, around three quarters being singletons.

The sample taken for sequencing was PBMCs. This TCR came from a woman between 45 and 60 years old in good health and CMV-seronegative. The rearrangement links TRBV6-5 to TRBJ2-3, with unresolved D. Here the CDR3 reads CASSPGGVTDTQYF. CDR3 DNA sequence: TGTGCCAGCAGCCCTGGCGGAGTCACAGATACGCAGTATTTT.